The 23 T cell receptor beta chains given below trace back to one sample, sequenced in a study of control samples from healthy donors and cancer patients. Sequencing was performed with immunoSEQ multiplex PCR; in TCRdb, only in-frame clones are kept and a portion is missing. Of over 120,000 clones listed, around 90% are singletons. Sequenced: blood. These TCRs come from a man aged 25-45 years in good health.

The chain is built from TRBV2 and TRBJ2-1; 9 nucleotides align to TRBD1. Trimming removed 7 bases from V and 5 bases from J; junction bases left unmatched: 12. The CDR3 extends over 16 amino acids. Per germline, CDR1 SNHLY and CDR2 FYNNEI. The CDR3 sequence is CASKLGTGQGNNEQFF. The DNA for the CDR3 is TGTGCCAGCAAACTCGGGACGGGACAGGGAAACAATGAGCAGTTCTTC.

V and J are TRBV12-5 and TRBJ1-1; D gene uncertain. This CDR3 is built from 14 residues. V was trimmed by 0 bases and J by 3 bases, leaving 8 bases between them. Germline V gene lookup returns CDR1 LGHNT and CDR2 FRNRAP. The CDR3 reads CASGLVGGDTEAFF. The CDR3 DNA reads as TGTGCTAGTGGTTTGGTAGGAGGCGACACTGAAGCTTTCTTT.

This chain connects TRBV27 to TRBJ1-5; D call uncertain. Germline CDR1 reads MNHEY; CDR2 reads SMNVEV (reference sequence). Trimming cost V 3 bases and J 0 bases, with 15 bases left between them. This CDR3 is 17 amino acids long. CDR3 amino acids: CASSFMARAYSNQPQHF. The CDR3 DNA follows: TGTGCCAGCAGTTTTATGGCAAGGGCCTATAGCAATCAGCCCCAGCATTTT.

A word on this clone: The junction departs from germline at one end; a sequencing error may be responsible. The J gene is TRBJ1-5, the V gene TRBV24-1; D remains ambiguous. The CDR3 covers 13 residues. The germline CDR1 and CDR2 sequences are KGHDR and SFDVKD. CDR3 nucleotides: TGTGCCGCCAGTGAGTCGGGCAATCAGCCCCAGCATTTT. Residues: CAASESGNQPQHF.

The chain uses TRBV10-3 and TRBJ2-7; 8 bases match TRBD1. From germline, CDR1 is ENHRY and CDR2 SYGVKD. With 4 bases clipped from V and 5 bases from J, the junction kept 13 bases outside the gene matches. The CDR3 has 16 residues. The CDR3 here is CAISGFGAGGYNEQYF. The CDR3 DNA is TGTGCCATCAGTGGTTTTGGGGCAGGGGGCTACAACGAGCAGTACTTC.

The V call is TRBV5-4, the J call TRBJ2-2, with D unclear. The CDR3 contains 15 residues. Germline values: CDR1 SGHNT, CDR2 YYREEE (reference sequence). The ends were cut back, 1 base at V and 1 base at J, with 8 bases in the middle. This chain's CDR3 is CASSLRLGNTGELFF. The CDR3, as DNA: TGTGCCAGCAGCTTGCGACTTGGGAACACCGGGGAGCTGTTTTTT.

The J gene is TRBJ1-4, the V gene TRBV6-5, with 7 bases identical to TRBD1. Germline V CDR1 and CDR2: MNHEY, SVGAGI. The CDR3 has 14 amino acids. V trimming: 6 bases; J trimming: 5 bases; junction bases outside the gene matches: 6. The CDR3, as DNA: TGTGCCAGCAGGAACAGGGGCGGAAATGAAAAACTGTTTTTT. This translates into CASRNRGGNEKLFF.

This sequence joins TRBV11-2 and TRBJ2-7, with 11 nucleotides matching TRBD2. Losses at the gene ends were 5 bases for V and 0 bases for J; bases not matched to a gene: 12. There are 18 residues in the CDR3. CDR1 and CDR2 (germline): SGHAT, FQNNGV. In DNA, the CDR3 is TGTGCCAGCAGCCTCAGACTAGCGGGGTCCTTAAGCTCCTACGAGCAGTACTTC. It translates to CASSLRLAGSLSSYEQYF.

The gene calls are TRBV28 and TRBJ1-1; D ambiguous. The V and J ends lost 1 base and 0 bases respectively, with 15 bases between them. The CDR3 is 17 amino acids. Per germline, CDR1 MDHEN and CDR2 SYDVKM. This CDR3 is CASSLSFGSRMNTEAFF. The CDR3 DNA sequence: TGTGCCAGCAGTTTATCATTCGGGTCACGCATGAACACTGAAGCTTTCTTT.

The genes are TRBV11-2 and TRBJ1-1; 7 positions match TRBD1. CDR3 length: 14 amino acids. V lost 3 bases, J lost 4 bases, and 5 bases stayed unmatched. Germline CDR1 and CDR2: SGHAT and FQNNGV. The CDR3 DNA follows: TGTGCCAGCAGCTTGGACAGGATGGGCACTGAAGCTTTCTTT. This translates into CASSLDRMGTEAFF.

The chain is built from TRBV7-2 and TRBJ1-1; 8 bases line up with TRBD1. The germline V gene has CDR1 SGHTA and CDR2 FQGNSA. With 5 bases clipped from V and 8 bases from J, the junction kept 13 bases outside the gene matches. CDR3 length equals 15 residues. The CDR3 nucleotides are TGTGCCAGCAGCCCAGGGACAGGAGGCTACAGGGAAGCTTTCTTT. The encoded protein is CASSPGTGGYREAFF.

This clone was observed a single time. This sequence joins TRBV11-2 and TRBJ2-3, with D perhaps matching TRBD1 (5 bases). Trimming pared 4 bases from V and 11 bases from J, leaving 13 bases between. The CDR3 is 12 residues long. Germline-derived CDR1 and CDR2 are SGHAT and FQNNGV. The CDR3 reads CASSSLRVEQYF. The CDR3 DNA sequence: TGTGCCAGCAGCTCTCTCAGGGTTGAGCAGTATTTT.

The chain employs TRBV7-9 and TRBJ2-1; perhaps TRBD2 as D (5 bases). This CDR3 comprises 14 residues. Germline V gives CDR1 SEHNR, CDR2 FQNEAQ (reference sequence). V was cut by 6 bases and J by 8 bases, with 17 bases left in between. The CDR3 here is CASRPQLEPDEQFF. As DNA, the CDR3 is TGTGCCAGCAGGCCCCAACTAGAACCGGATGAGCAGTTCTTC. Combining the CDR3 with reference TRBV7-9 and TRBJ2-1 gives the whole variable domain DTGVSQNPRHKITKRGQNVTFRCDPISEHNRLYWYRQTLGQGPEFLTYFQNEAQLEKSRLLSDRFSAERPKGSFSTLEIQRTEQGDSAMYLCASRPQLEPDEQFFGPGTRLTVL.

CDR3 residues: CASNGRGRDQPQHF. The CDR3 coding sequence is TGTGCCAGCAACGGCAGGGGGCGCGATCAGCCCCAGCATTTT. This chain uses TRBV2 with TRBJ1-5; 8 positions agree with TRBD1. The CDR3 spans 14 residues. Germline lookup yields CDR1 SNHLY and CDR2 FYNNEI. Unmatched junction bases numbered 7, after V lost 7 bases and J lost 5 bases.

This rearrangement joins TRBV14 to TRBJ1-1, with D hard to call. Germline V CDR1 and CDR2: SGHDN, FVKESK. This CDR3 has 14 residues. Trimming left V 3 bases short and J 1 base short, with 9 bases between. CDR3 coding DNA: TGTGCCAGCAGCCACGGGTTGTCGAACACTGAAGCTTTCTTT. Its protein is CASSHGLSNTEAFF.

The chain combines TRBV6-5 with TRBJ2-1; D call uncertain. Trimming cost V 5 bases and J 10 bases, with 15 bases left between them. CDR1 is MNHEY, CDR2 SVGAGI, per germline. This CDR3 is 13 amino acids long. The CDR3 DNA reads as TGTGCCAGCAGTACGGACGCGGCGTGGGAGCAGTTCTTC. Residues: CASSTDAAWEQFF.

This chain links TRBV12-3 or TRBV12-4 with TRBJ2-1; no clear D. This CDR3 region has 12 residues. V lost 2 bases to trimming and J lost 8 bases, with 7 bases between them. The CDR3 sequence: CASSLNADEQFF. CDR3 sequence (DNA): TGTGCCAGCAGTTTAAACGCCGATGAGCAGTTCTTC.

This chain uses TRBV10-3 with TRBJ2-3; TRBD2 aligns across 8 bases. CDR3 length: 16 amino acids. Germline V CDR1 and CDR2: ENHRY, SYGVKD. J lost 0 bases, V lost 3 bases, and 5 bases had no gene match. CDR3 in DNA: TGTGCCATCAGTGAACACGGGGGGGGTAGCACAGATACGCAGTATTTT. This sequence encodes CAISEHGGGSTDTQYF.

V usage is TRBV28 and J usage is TRBJ2-7, with a tentative D call TRBD1 (6 bases). Germline lookup yields CDR1 MDHEN and CDR2 SYDVKM. Trimming removed 2 bases from V and 2 bases from J, with 7 bases in between. CDR3 length: 13 residues. CDR3: CASSLQGTYEQYF. The CDR3 DNA follows: TGTGCCAGCAGTTTACAGGGGACCTACGAGCAGTACTTC.

The V gene is TRBV28, the J gene TRBJ1-2, with 7 bases fitting TRBD1. With V trimmed by 6 bases and J by 0 bases, 7 bases remained unmatched. Germline V gives CDR1 MDHEN, CDR2 SYDVKM. The CDR3 consists of 15 residues. The CDR3 sequence: CASRDRDRANYGYTF. The CDR3, as DNA: TGTGCCAGCAGAGACCGGGACAGAGCTAACTATGGCTACACCTTC.

The V call is TRBV18, the J call TRBJ2-3; D gene ambiguous. CDR1 KGHSH and CDR2 LQKENI come from the germline V gene. Trimming cost V 6 bases and J 0 bases, with 19 bases left between them. The CDR3 runs 17 residues. CDR3 sequence reads: CASSLQSPGPSTDTQYF. In DNA, the CDR3 is TGTGCCAGCTCGCTACAAAGTCCAGGACCTAGCACAGATACGCAGTATTTT.

CDR3 sequence (DNA): TGTGCCAGTATGCTGGGAAACACTGAAGCTTTCTTT. Translation gives CASMLGNTEAFF. J is TRBJ1-1 and V is TRBV19; D gene unclear. The CDR3 consists of 12 residues. Trimming removed 7 bases at V and 2 bases at J, with 8 bases between. Germline V gene data show CDR1 as LNHDA and CDR2 as SQIVND (reference sequence).

This chain joins TRBV6-5 and TRBJ1-6; TRBD1 aligns across 7 bases. The V segment lost 0 bases and the J segment 14 bases; nucleotides outside the gene matches: 10. Germline V lookup: CDR1 MNHEY, CDR2 SVGAGI. The CDR3 totals 15 residues. Here the CDR3 reads CASSYSRDSTFTLHF. The CDR3 nucleotides read TGTGCCAGCAGTTACTCCCGGGACAGCACCTTCACCCTCCACTTT.